There are a few counts of the clone carrying this T cell receptor beta chain. Its antigen is not known. The sample originates from a study of T-cell memory formation after mild COVID-19. Background on the study: The TCR clusters were mostly specific to one donor. Study-wide results and limits: Among CD4+ contracting clones, most were CM and EM, and CD8+ ones EMRA.

Using its own MiXCR run on the 5' RACE reads, TCRdb lists one record per CDR3 protein. The sample has just under 550,000 distinct CDR3 sequences; around 21% are singletons. Trimming pared 5 bases from V and 0 bases from J, leaving 16 bases between. Per germline, CDR1 SGHVS and CDR2 FNYEAQ. This CDR3 has 16 residues. Source material: PBMCs or a T cell subset sorted from them (not recorded which). The genes are TRBV7-6 and TRBJ1-1, with D perhaps matching TRBD1 (5 bases). The sequence came from an adult woman who had mild COVID-19 (a few samples of this study predate the infection). Cell type and time point are not known. CDR3 nucleotides: TGTGCCAGCAGCCCTCACTGGGGGTATATGAACACTGAAGCTTTCTTT. It codes for CASSPHWGYMNTEAFF.